This is a list of T cell receptor beta chains from one sample in a study of lymphopenia after photon versus proton radiotherapy. Produced via immunoSEQ multiplex PCR; TCRdb's table is partial and in-frame only. This sample has more than 25,000 clones; about nine tenths occur once, and the top ten carry 40% to 60%. The material was peripheral blood, obtained from a patient treated with proton-based radiotherapy. These receptors were taken from a woman aged 60-75 years with cholangiocarcinoma. Some clones in this sample may be carry-over from other donors' samples. Each CDR3 is given with its conserved first and last residue. Each record gives: clone size, D gene, J gene, V gene, CDR3 protein, CDR3 DNA. The D gene is left open where the match is weak. Clone size is stated in some rows and not others, as once, few, many or a class when expanded.

NA	NA	TRBJ2-1	TRBV9	CASSVGPRQSSYNEQFF	TGTGCCAGCAGCGTAGGTCCCAGACAGTCCTCCTACAATGAGCAGTTCTTC
NA	TRBD1	TRBJ1-2	TRBV7-9	CASSLGQGGYTF	TGTGCCAGCAGCCTCGGACAGGGCGGCTACACCTTC
once	TRBD2	TRBJ2-3	TRBV15	CATSRGVSGGTDTQYF	TGTGCCACCAGCAGAGGGGTCTCGGGAGGGACAGATACGCAGTATTTT
NA	NA	TRBJ2-2	TRBV5-6	CASSLGNTGELFF	TGTGCCAGCAGCTTGGGGAACACCGGGGAGCTGTTTTTT
NA	TRBD1	TRBJ1-3	TRBV7-2	CASSLGGTGARFGNTIYF	TGTGCCAGCAGCTTAGGGGGGACAGGGGCACGTTTTGGAAACACCATATATTTT
once	NA	TRBJ2-5	TRBV5-1	CASSRSGGETQYF	TGCGCCAGCAGCAGGTCCGGGGGCGAGACCCAGTACTTC
NA	TRBD1	TRBJ1-1	TRBV9	CASSVATGTGGLNTEAFF	TGTGCCAGCAGCGTAGCTACAGGGACAGGGGGCCTGAACACTGAAGCTTTCTTT
NA	NA	TRBJ1-3	TRBV12-5	CASGLGTFGNTIYF	TGTGCTAGTGGTTTAGGGACATTTGGAAACACCATATATTTT
medium-sized	NA	TRBJ1-2	TRBV11-2	CASSLWLWPGPYYTF	TGTGCCAGCAGCTTATGGCTCTGGCCGGGACCCTACTACACCTTC
NA	NA	TRBJ1-1	TRBV5-1	CASSLGNVGYTEAFF	TGCGCCAGCAGCTTGGGGAATGTGGGGTACACTGAAGCTTTCTTT
NA	NA	TRBJ1-2	TRBV9	CASSVAGANYGYTF	TGTGCCAGCAGCGTAGCGGGGGCGAACTATGGCTACACCTTC
NA	NA	TRBJ2-2	TRBV9	CASSKFTGELFF	TGTGCCAGCAGCAAGTTCACCGGGGAGCTGTTTTTT
NA	TRBD2	TRBJ2-1	TRBV2	CASSARTSGRANEQFF	TGTGCCAGCAGCGCGCGGACTAGCGGGAGGGCCAATGAGCAGTTCTTC
few	NA	TRBJ1-5	TRBV2	CASVGTTSNQPQHF	TGTGCCAGCGTGGGAACGACCAGCAATCAGCCCCAGCATTTT
once	NA	TRBJ2-3	TRBV9	CASSVRVTDTQYF	TGTGCCAGCAGCGTAAGGGTGACAGATACGCAGTATTTT
NA	NA	TRBJ1-6	TRBV6-5	CASTPGSSGNSPLHF	TGTGCCAGCACCCCAGGGAGTTCTGGGAATTCACCCCTCCACTTT
NA	NA	TRBJ2-3	TRBV5-1	CASSLGGTQYF	TGCGCCAGCAGCTTGGGGGGTACGCAGTATTTT
NA	NA	TRBJ1-2	TRBV5-1	CASSPRRGGRGYTF	TGCGCCAGCAGCCCCCGAAGAGGGGGAAGGGGCTACACCTTC
NA	NA	TRBJ1-5	TRBV7-2	CASSLRHIGHSNQPQHF	TGTGCCAGCAGCTTGAGACATATCGGCCATAGCAATCAGCCCCAGCATTTT
once	NA	TRBJ2-7	TRBV19	CASKKGGSYEQYF	TGTGCCAGTAAAAAGGGAGGATCCTACGAGCAGTACTTC
NA	TRBD2	TRBJ2-7	TRBV5-1	CASSLTSSGGPPYEQYF	TGCGCCAGCAGCCTGACTTCTAGCGGGGGGCCTCCCTACGAGCAGTACTTC
NA	NA	TRBJ2-1	TRBV4-2	CASSQEPYLSSYNEQFF	TGTGCCAGCAGCCAAGAGCCTTACCTCAGCTCCTACAATGAGCAGTTCTTC
once	NA	TRBJ1-4	TRBV5-1	CASSAGTPGEKLFF	TGCGCCAGCAGCGCCGGGACGCCGGGTGAAAAACTGTTTTTT